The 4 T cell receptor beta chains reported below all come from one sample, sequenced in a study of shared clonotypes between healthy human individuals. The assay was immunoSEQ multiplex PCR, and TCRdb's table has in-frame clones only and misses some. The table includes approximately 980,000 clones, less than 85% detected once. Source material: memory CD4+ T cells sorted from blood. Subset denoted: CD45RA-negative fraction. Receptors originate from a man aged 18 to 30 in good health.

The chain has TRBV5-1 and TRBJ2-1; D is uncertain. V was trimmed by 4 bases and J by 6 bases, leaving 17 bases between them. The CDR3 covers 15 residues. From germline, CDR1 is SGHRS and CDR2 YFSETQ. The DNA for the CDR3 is TGCGCCAGCAGCCCAGCCCGGGCCAACCGCAATGAGCAGTTCTTC. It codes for CASSPARANRNEQFF.

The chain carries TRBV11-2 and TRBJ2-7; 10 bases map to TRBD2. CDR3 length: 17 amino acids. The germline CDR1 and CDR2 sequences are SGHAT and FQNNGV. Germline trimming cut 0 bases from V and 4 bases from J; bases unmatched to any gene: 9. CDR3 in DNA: TGTGCCAGCAGCTTAGAGGCGGGACTAGCGCGCTCGTACGAGCAGTACTTC. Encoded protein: CASSLEAGLARSYEQYF.

CDR3 loop: CASSLRVRGGTGELFF. The CDR3 region has the DNA TGTGCCAGCAGCTTACGGGTGCGGGGCGGCACCGGGGAGCTGTTTTTT. The chain couples TRBV5-8 to TRBJ2-2, with a weak D call TRBD2 (6 bases). V lost 2 bases and J lost 4, with 15 bases in between. Looked up from germline, CDR1 is SGHTS and CDR2 is YDEGEE. This CDR3 contains 16 residues.

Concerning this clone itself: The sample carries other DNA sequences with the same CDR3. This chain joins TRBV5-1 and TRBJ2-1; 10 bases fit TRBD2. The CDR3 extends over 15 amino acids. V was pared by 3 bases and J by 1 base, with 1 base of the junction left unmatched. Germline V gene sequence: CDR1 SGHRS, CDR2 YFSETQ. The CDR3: CASSSSGGSYNEQFF. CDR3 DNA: TGCGCCAGCAGCTCTAGCGGGGGTTCCTACAATGAGCAGTTCTTC.